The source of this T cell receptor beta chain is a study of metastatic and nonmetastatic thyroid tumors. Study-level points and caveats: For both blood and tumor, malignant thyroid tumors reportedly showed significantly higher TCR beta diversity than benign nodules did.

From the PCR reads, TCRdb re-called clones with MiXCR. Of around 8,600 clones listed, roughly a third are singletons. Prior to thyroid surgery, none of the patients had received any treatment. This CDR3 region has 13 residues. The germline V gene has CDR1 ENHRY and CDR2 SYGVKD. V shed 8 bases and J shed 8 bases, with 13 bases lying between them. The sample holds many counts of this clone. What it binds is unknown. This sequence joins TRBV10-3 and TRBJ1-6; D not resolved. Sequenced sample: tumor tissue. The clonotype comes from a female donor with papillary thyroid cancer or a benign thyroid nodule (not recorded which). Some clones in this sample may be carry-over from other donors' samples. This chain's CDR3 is CAIGRVEDSPLHF. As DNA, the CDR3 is TGTGCCATCGGTAGGGTTGAGGATTCACCCCTCCACTTT.